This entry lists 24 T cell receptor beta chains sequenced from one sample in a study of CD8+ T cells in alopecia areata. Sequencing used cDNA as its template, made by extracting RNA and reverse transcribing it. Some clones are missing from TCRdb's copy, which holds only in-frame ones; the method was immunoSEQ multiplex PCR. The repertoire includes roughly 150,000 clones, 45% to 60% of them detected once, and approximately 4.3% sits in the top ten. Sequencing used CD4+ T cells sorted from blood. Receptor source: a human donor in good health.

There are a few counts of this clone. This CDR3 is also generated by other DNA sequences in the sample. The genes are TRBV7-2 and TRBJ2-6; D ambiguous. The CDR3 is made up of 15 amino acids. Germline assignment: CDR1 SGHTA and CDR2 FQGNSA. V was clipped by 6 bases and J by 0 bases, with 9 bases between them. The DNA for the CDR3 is TGTGCCAGCAGGGAACAAAGCTCTGGGGCCAACGTCCTGACTTTC. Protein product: CASREQSSGANVLTF.

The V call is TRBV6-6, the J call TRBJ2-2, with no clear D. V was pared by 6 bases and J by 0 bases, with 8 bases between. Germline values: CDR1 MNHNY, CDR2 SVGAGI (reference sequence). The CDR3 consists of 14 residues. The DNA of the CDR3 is TGTGCCAGCAGACAGCAGGCGAACACCGGGGAGCTGTTTTTT. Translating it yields CASRQQANTGELFF.

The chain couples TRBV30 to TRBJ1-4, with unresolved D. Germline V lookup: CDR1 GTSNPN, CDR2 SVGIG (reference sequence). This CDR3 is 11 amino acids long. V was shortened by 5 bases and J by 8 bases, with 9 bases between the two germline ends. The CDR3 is CAWDYREKLFF. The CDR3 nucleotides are TGTGCCTGGGACTACAGAGAAAAACTGTTTTTT. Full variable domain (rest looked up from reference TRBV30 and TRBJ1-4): SQTIHQWPATLVQPVGSPLSLECTVEGTSNPNLYWYRQAAGRGLQLLFYSVGIGQISSEVPQNLSASRPQDRQFILSSKKLLLSDSGFYLCAWDYREKLFFGSGTQLSVL.

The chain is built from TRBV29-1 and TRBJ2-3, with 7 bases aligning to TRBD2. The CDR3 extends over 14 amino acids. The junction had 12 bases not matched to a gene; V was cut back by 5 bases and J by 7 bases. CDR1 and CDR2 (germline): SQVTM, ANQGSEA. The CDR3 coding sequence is TGCAGCGTTAGCGGGGAAGCCTACACCTATACGCAGTATTTT. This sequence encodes CSVSGEAYTYTQYF.

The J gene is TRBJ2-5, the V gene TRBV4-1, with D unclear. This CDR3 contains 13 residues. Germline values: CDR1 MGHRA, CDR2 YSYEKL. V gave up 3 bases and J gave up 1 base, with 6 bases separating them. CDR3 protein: CASSQGFQETQYF. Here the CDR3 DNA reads TGCGCCAGCAGCCAGGGTTTCCAAGAGACCCAGTACTTC.

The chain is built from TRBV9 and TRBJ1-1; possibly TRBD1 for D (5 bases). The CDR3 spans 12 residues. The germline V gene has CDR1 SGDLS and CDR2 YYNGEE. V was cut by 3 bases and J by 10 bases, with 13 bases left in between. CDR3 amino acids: CASSGRDLVAFF. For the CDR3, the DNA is TGTGCCAGCAGCGGCCGGGACCTCGTAGCTTTCTTT.

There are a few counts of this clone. The CDR3 DNA follows: TGCGCCAGCAGCTTAAAAGCCGTCTCCTACGAGCAGTACTTC. Translation: CASSLKAVSYEQYF. The rearrangement joins TRBV5-1 to TRBJ2-7; D ambiguous. The V gene's germline CDR1 is SGHRS and CDR2 YFSETQ. This CDR3 has 14 residues. V lost 2 bases and J 0 bases, leaving 9 bases between the germline ends.

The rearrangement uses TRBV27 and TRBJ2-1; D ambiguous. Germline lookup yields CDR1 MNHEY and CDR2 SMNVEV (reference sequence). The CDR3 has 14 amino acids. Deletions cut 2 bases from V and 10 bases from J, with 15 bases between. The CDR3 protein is CASSLAPRAGEQFF. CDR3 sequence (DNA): TGTGCCAGCAGTTTAGCCCCCCGGGCCGGGGAGCAGTTCTTC.

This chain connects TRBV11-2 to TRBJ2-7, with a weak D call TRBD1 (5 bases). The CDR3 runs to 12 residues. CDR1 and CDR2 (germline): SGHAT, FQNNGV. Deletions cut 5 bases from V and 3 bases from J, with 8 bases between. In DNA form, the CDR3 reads TGTGCCAGCAGCCCAGGGTTCTACGAGCAGTACTTC. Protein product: CASSPGFYEQYF.

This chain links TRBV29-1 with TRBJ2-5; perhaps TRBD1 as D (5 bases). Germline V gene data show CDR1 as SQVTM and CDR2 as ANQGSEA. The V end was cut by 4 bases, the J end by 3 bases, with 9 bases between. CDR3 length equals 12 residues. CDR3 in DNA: TGCAGCGTTGTCTTCAGGGAAGAGACCCAGTACTTC. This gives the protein CSVVFREETQYF.

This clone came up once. CDR3 region: CASSQAFADTQYF. The DNA of the CDR3 is TGCGCCAGCAGCCAAGCGTTCGCAGATACGCAGTATTTT. This rearrangement joins TRBV4-1 to TRBJ2-3; D uncertain. Germline loops: CDR1 MGHRA, CDR2 YSYEKL. This CDR3 region has 13 residues. The V and J ends lost 1 base and 4 bases respectively, with 6 bases between them.

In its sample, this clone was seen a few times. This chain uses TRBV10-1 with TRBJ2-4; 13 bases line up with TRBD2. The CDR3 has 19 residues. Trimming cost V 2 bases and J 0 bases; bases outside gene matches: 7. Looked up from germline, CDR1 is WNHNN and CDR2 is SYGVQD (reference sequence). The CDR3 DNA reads TGCGCCAGCAGTGAGCCTAGGACTAGCGGGAGAATAGCCAAAAACATTCAGTACTTC. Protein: CASSEPRTSGRIAKNIQYF.

CDR3 amino acids: CASSSRWGAPEAFF. The CDR3 DNA is TGTGCCAGCAGCTCGCGGTGGGGGGCCCCTGAAGCTTTCTTT. This rearrangement joins TRBV7-2 to TRBJ1-1, with D tentatively TRBD1 (6 bases). V lost 4 bases, J lost 6 bases, and 15 bases lay in between. Germline V CDR1 and CDR2: SGHTA, FQGNSA. The CDR3 is made up of 14 amino acids.

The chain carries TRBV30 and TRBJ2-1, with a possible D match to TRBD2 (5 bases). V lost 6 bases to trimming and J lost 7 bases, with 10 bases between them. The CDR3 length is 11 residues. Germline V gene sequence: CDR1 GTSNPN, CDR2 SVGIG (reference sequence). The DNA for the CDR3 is TGTGCCTGCCAATTAGCGAATGAGCAGTTCTTC. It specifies CACQLANEQFF. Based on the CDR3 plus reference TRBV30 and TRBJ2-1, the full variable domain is SQTIHQWPATLVQPVGSPLSLECTVEGTSNPNLYWYRQAAGRGLQLLFYSVGIGQISSEVPQNLSASRPQDRQFILSSKKLLLSDSGFYLCACQLANEQFFGPGTRLTVL.

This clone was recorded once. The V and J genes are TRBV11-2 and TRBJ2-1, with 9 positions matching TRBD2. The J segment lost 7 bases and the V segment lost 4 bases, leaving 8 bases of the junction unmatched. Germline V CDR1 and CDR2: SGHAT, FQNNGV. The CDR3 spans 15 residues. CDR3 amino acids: CASSSDSGRWNEQFF. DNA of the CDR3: TGTGCCAGCAGCTCGGATAGCGGGAGATGGAATGAGCAGTTCTTC.

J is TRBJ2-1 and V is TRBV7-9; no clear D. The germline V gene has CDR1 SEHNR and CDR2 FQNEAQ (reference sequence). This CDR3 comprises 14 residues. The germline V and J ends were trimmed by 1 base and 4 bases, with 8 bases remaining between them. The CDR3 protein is CASSLDLTYNEQFF. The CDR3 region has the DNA TGTGCCAGCAGCTTAGATCTTACGTACAATGAGCAGTTCTTC.

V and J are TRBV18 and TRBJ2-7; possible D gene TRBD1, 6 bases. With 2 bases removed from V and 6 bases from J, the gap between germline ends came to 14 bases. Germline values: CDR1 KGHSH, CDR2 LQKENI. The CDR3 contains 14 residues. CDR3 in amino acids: CASSPSRGSSEQYF. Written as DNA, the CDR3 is TGTGCCAGCTCACCAAGCAGGGGAAGTTCCGAGCAGTACTTC.

CDR3 sequence: CAWSSEGGDYGYTF. CDR3 DNA sequence: TGTGCCTGGAGCTCGGAGGGAGGGGATTATGGCTACACCTTC. The J gene is TRBJ1-2, the V gene TRBV30; TRBD1 is a possible D gene (5 bases). The CDR3 contains 14 residues. CDR1 is GTSNPN, CDR2 SVGIG, per germline (reference sequence). V lost 3 bases to trimming and J lost 5 bases, with 16 bases between them.

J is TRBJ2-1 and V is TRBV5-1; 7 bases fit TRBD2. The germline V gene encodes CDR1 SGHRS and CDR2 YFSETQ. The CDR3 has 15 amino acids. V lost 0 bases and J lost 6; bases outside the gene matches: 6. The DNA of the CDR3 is TGCGCCAGCAGCTTGGACCAGCGGGGTTCCAATGAGCAGTTCTTC. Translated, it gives CASSLDQRGSNEQFF.

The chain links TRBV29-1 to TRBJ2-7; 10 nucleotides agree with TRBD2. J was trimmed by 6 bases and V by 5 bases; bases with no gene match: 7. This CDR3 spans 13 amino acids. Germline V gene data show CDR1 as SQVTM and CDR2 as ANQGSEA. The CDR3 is CSVTRTSGREQYF. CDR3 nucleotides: TGCAGCGTTACCCGGACTAGCGGCCGCGAGCAGTACTTC.

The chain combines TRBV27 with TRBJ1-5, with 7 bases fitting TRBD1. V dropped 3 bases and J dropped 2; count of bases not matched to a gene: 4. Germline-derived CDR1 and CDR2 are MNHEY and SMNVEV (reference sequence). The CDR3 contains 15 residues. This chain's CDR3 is CASSFSTGGNQPQHF. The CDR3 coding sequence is TGTGCCAGCAGTTTCTCTACAGGGGGCAATCAGCCCCAGCATTTT.

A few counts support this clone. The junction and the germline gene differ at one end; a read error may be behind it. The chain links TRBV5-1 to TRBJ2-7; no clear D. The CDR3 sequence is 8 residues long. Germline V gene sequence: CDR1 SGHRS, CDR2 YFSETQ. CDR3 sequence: CASSSNNF. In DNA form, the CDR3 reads TGCGCCAGCAGTTCTAATAACTTC.

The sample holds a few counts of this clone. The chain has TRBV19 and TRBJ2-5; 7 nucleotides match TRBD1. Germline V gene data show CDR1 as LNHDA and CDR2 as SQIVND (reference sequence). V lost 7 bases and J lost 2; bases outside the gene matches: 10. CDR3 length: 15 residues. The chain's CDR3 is CASIKRWTGQETQYF. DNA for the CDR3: TGTGCCAGTATCAAACGGTGGACAGGTCAAGAGACCCAGTACTTC.

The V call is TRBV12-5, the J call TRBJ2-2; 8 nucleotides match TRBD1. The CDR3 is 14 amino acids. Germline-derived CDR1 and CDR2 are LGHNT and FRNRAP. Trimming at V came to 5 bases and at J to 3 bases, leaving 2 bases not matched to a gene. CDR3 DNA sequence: TGTGCTAGTGGTACAGGGGGTGACACCGGGGAGCTGTTTTTT. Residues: CASGTGGDTGELFF.